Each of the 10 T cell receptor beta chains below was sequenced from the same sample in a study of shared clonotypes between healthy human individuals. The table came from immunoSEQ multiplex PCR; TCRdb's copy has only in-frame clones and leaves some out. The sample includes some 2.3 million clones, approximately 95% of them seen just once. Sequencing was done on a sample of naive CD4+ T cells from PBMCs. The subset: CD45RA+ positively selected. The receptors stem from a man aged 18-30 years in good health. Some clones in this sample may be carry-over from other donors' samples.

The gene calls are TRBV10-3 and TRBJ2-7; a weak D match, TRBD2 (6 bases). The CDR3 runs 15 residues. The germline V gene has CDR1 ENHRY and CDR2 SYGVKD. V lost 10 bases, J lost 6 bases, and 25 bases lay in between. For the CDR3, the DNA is TGTGCCACCAGGCTCGCGCGGGACGAGTTGAGCGAGCAGTACTTC. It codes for CATRLARDELSEQYF.

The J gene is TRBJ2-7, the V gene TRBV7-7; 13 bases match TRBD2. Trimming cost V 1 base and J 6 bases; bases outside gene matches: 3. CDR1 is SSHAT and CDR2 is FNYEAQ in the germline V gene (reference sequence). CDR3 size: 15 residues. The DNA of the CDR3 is TGTGCCAGCAGCTTAGGACTAGCGGGGGGCAGCGAGCAGTACTTC. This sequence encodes CASSLGLAGGSEQYF.

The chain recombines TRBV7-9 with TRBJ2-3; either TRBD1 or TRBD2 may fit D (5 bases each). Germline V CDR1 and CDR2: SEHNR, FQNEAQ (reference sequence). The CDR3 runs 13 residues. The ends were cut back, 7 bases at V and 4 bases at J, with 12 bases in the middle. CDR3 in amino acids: CASNPRGADTQYF. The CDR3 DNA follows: TGTGCCAGCAACCCCCGAGGGGCAGATACGCAGTATTTT. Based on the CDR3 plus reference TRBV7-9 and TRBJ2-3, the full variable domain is DTGVSQNPRHKITKRGQNVTFRCDPISEHNRLYWYRQTLGQGPEFLTYFQNEAQLEKSRLLSDRFSAERPKGSFSTLEIQRTEQGDSAMYLCASNPRGADTQYFGPGTRLTVL.

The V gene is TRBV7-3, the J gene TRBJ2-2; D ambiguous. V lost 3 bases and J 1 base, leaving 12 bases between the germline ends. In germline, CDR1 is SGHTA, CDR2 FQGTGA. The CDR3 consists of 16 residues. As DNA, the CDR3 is TGTGCCAGCAGCTTGTTGGGCCCCCAGAACACCGGGGAGCTGTTTTTT. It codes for CASSLLGPQNTGELFF.

CDR3 sequence reads: CASSFFRDRASYEQYF. For the CDR3, the DNA is TGTGCCAGCAGCTTCTTCCGGGACAGGGCATCCTACGAGCAGTACTTC. The V gene is TRBV5-6, the J gene TRBJ2-7, with TRBD1 matching over 9 bases. The CDR3 contains 16 residues. Germline V gene lookup returns CDR1 SGHDT and CDR2 YYEEEE. Unmatched junction bases numbered 7, after V lost 2 bases and J lost 1 base.

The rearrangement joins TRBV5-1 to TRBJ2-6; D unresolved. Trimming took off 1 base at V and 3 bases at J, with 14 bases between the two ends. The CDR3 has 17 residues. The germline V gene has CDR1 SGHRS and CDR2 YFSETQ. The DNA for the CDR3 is TGCGCCAGCAGCTTGAAACCGGACGGATATGGGGCCAACGTCCTGACTTTC. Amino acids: CASSLKPDGYGANVLTF.

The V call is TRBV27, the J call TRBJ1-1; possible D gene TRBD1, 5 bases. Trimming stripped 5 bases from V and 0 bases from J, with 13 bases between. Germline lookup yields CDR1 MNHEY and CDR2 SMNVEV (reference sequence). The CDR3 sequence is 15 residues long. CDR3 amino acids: CASSPRMTVNTEAFF. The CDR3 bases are TGTGCCAGCAGTCCGCGAATGACAGTGAACACTGAAGCTTTCTTT.

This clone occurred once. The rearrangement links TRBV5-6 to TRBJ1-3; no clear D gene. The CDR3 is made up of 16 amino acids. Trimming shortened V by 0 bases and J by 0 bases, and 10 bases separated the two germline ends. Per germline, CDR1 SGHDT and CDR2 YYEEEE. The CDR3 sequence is CASSLGQAISGNTIYF. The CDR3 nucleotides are TGTGCCAGCAGCTTGGGTCAGGCAATCTCTGGAAACACCATATATTTT.

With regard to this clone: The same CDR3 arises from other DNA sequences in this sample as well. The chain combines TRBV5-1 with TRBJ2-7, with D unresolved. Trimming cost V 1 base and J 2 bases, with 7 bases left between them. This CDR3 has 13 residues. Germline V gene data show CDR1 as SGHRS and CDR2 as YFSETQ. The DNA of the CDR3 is TGCGCCAGCAGCTTGTTTGGGACCTACGAGCAGTACTTC. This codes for CASSLFGTYEQYF.

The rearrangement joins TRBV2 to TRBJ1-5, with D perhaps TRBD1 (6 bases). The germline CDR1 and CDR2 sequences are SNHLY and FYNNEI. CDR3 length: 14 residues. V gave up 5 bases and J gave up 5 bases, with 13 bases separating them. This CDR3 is CASSRERGDQPQHF. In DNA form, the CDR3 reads TGTGCCAGCAGTCGGGAAAGGGGGGATCAGCCCCAGCATTTT. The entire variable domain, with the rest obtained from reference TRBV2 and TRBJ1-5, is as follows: EPEVTQTPSHQVTQMGQEVILRCVPISNHLYFYWYRQILGQKVEFLVSFYNNEISEKSEIFDDQFSVERPDGSNFTLKIRSTKLEDSAMYFCASSRERGDQPQHFGDGTRLSIL.